Below are 16 T cell receptor beta chains sequenced from a single sample in a study of shared clonotypes between healthy human individuals. Cells designated naive CD8 were CD45RO-negative and were positively selected for CCR7, with terminally differentiated effector memory CD45RA+ cells excluded. Using immunoSEQ multiplex PCR, the repertoire was profiled, and TCRdb retains in-frame clones only, with some absent. Seen here are about 820,000 clones, 80% to 95% observed once, and the top ten hold 24%. Sequenced sample: naive CD8+ T cells sorted from blood. The receptor set was obtained from a young man in good health.

This chain uses TRBV6-6 with TRBJ2-5; 14 nucleotides line up with TRBD2. This CDR3 is built from 16 residues. Germline trimming cut 2 bases from V and 11 bases from J; bases unmatched to any gene: 10. CDR1 and CDR2 (germline): MNHNY, SVGAGI (reference sequence). CDR3 coding DNA: TGTGCCAGCAGTTACCCGGGACTAGCGGGAGACATGGGGCAGTACTTC. This encodes CASSYPGLAGDMGQYF.

The chain recombines TRBV25-1 with TRBJ2-1; 7 positions agree with TRBD1. This CDR3 has 17 residues. Germline CDR1 and CDR2: MGHDK and SYGVNS. Trimming at V came to 2 bases and at J to 4 bases, leaving 11 bases not matched to a gene. The chain's CDR3 is CASSENSATGFYNEQFF. CDR3 DNA sequence: TGTGCCAGCAGTGAAAATTCGGCGACAGGGTTTTACAATGAGCAGTTCTTC.

This chain uses TRBV27 with TRBJ2-1; the D gene is possibly TRBD2 (6 bases). CDR1 is MNHEY and CDR2 is SMNVEV in the germline V gene (reference sequence). There are 16 residues in the CDR3. V dropped 0 bases and J dropped 4 bases, with 13 bases sitting between them. The CDR3 protein is CASSLSEGPRYNEQFF. DNA for the CDR3: TGTGCCAGCAGTTTATCGGAGGGGCCGAGGTACAATGAGCAGTTCTTC.

To note about this clone: Other DNA sequences from this sample encode an identical CDR3 as well. This rearrangement joins TRBV29-1 to TRBJ1-2; D is ambiguous. V dropped 5 bases and J dropped 2 bases, with 6 bases sitting between them. Germline lookup yields CDR1 SQVTM and CDR2 ANQGSEA. The CDR3 is 11 residues long. Here the CDR3 DNA reads TGCAGCGTTTCAGAGAACTATGGCTACACCTTC. Protein: CSVSENYGYTF.

The gene calls are TRBV9 and TRBJ2-1; either TRBD1 or TRBD2 may fit D (5 bases each). Deletions cut 6 bases from V and 0 bases from J, with 13 bases between. The CDR3 sequence is 15 residues long. Germline V gene data show CDR1 as SGDLS and CDR2 as YYNGEE. The CDR3 loop reads CASTGSQSSYNEQFF. The CDR3 DNA sequence: TGTGCCAGCACAGGGAGCCAGAGCTCCTACAATGAGCAGTTCTTC.

This chain connects TRBV11-1 to TRBJ2-7; TRBD2 might be the D (5 bases). This CDR3 spans 14 amino acids. Trimming pared 3 bases from V and 6 bases from J, leaving 15 bases between. Germline CDR1 is SGHAT and CDR2 is FQDESV (reference sequence). CDR3 amino acids: CASSLKPGTIEQYF. Here the CDR3 DNA reads TGTGCCAGCAGCTTGAAACCGGGAACTATCGAGCAGTACTTC.

The chain recombines TRBV4-1 with TRBJ2-3; no clear D gene. The CDR3 is 14 residues long. Looked up from germline, CDR1 is MGHRA and CDR2 is YSYEKL. Deletions cut 0 bases from V and 3 bases from J, with 7 bases between. The CDR3 region is CASSQEDITDTQYF. CDR3 nucleotide sequence: TGCGCCAGCAGCCAAGAGGATATAACAGATACGCAGTATTTT.

J is TRBJ2-3 and V is TRBV5-1; D possibly corresponds to TRBD2 (5 bases). This CDR3 has 16 amino acids. Trimming took off 1 base at V and 4 bases at J, with 16 bases between the two ends. CDR1 and CDR2 (germline): SGHRS, YFSETQ. The CDR3 protein is CASSLIPRRVADTQYF. CDR3 sequence (DNA): TGCGCCAGCAGCTTGATCCCCCGGCGGGTGGCAGATACGCAGTATTTT. Variable domain in full (rest from reference TRBV5-1 and TRBJ2-3): KAGVTQTPRYLIKTRGQQVTLSCSPISGHRSVSWYQQTPGQGLQFLFEYFSETQRNKGNFPGRFSGRQFSNSRSEMNVSTLELGDSALYLCASSLIPRRVADTQYFGPGTRLTVL.

The chain links TRBV4-3 to TRBJ2-3; 9 bases fit TRBD1. Germline lookup yields CDR1 LGHNA and CDR2 YSLEER. The CDR3 runs to 14 residues. Trimming removed 2 bases from V and 6 bases from J; junction bases left unmatched: 3. CDR3 amino acids: CASSQYRGPDTQYF. For the CDR3, the DNA is TGCGCCAGCAGCCAATACAGGGGGCCGGATACGCAGTATTTT.

This clone was observed once. CDR3 protein: CASSLQEGKGYNEQFF. The DNA of the CDR3 is TGTGCCAGCAGTCTCCAAGAGGGAAAAGGCTACAATGAGCAGTTCTTC. The J gene is TRBJ2-1, the V gene TRBV5-6, with D perhaps matching TRBD2 (5 bases). V lost 5 bases and J 3 bases, leaving 18 bases between the germline ends. The CDR3 loop spans 16 amino acids. Germline V gene data show CDR1 as SGHDT and CDR2 as YYEEEE.

The J gene is TRBJ2-2, the V gene TRBV27; tentatively, D is TRBD1 (6 bases). Trimming removed 7 bases from V and 1 base from J, with 7 bases in between. Germline CDR1 and CDR2: MNHEY and SMNVEV (reference sequence). This CDR3 is built from 13 residues. Here the CDR3 reads CASTGQNTGELFF. The CDR3 nucleotides read TGTGCCAGCACGGGACAGAACACCGGGGAGCTGTTTTTT.

This clone was recorded only once. A read error may produce the germline difference seen at one junction end. The chain employs TRBV7-7 and TRBJ2-5; D remains ambiguous. There are 14 residues in the CDR3. Germline V gene sequence: CDR1 SSHAT, CDR2 FNYEAQ (reference sequence). Here the CDR3 reads CASSLMHSQETQYF. In DNA, the CDR3 is TGTGCTAGCAGCTTAATGCACAGTCAAGAGACCCAGTACTTC.

The rearrangement uses TRBV5-6 and TRBJ1-5; D might be TRBD1 (5 bases). Looked up from germline, CDR1 is SGHDT and CDR2 is YYEEEE. V lost 4 bases and J 7 bases, leaving 12 bases between the germline ends. This CDR3 is 13 amino acids long. CDR3 sequence: CASSSSGVQPQHF. The CDR3 DNA is TGTGCCAGCAGCAGTTCGGGGGTGCAGCCCCAGCATTTT.

V and J are TRBV27 and TRBJ2-2; D is uncertain. The germline V gene encodes CDR1 MNHEY and CDR2 SMNVEV (reference sequence). The CDR3 is 14 residues long. V shed 3 bases and J shed 4 bases, with 9 bases lying between them. The CDR3 sequence is CASSFSRATGELFF. The DNA of the CDR3 is TGTGCCAGCAGTTTTTCTCGTGCCACCGGGGAGCTGTTTTTT.

Here the CDR3 DNA reads TGTGCCAGCACTCTAGCGGGAGCGGATACGCAGTATTTT. This encodes CASTLAGADTQYF. The chain has TRBV28 and TRBJ2-3; 10 bases fit TRBD2. The CDR3 consists of 13 residues. Per the germline V gene, CDR1 is MDHEN and CDR2 is SYDVKM. V trimming: 7 bases; J trimming: 6 bases; junction bases outside the gene matches: 4.

V gene TRBV18 combines with J gene TRBJ2-7; weak D call: TRBD2 (5 bases). Between the trimmed V and J ends, which lost 2 bases and 6 bases, there was a span of 8 bases. The germline gives CDR1 KGHSH, CDR2 LQKENI. The CDR3 is 12 amino acids. The chain's CDR3 is CASSPASPEQYF. The CDR3 DNA reads TGTGCCAGCTCACCAGCTAGCCCCGAGCAGTACTTC.